Each of the 31 T cell receptor beta chains below was sequenced from the same sample in a study of T cell responses to AZD1222 COVID-19 vaccine. The data were produced by immunoSEQ multiplex PCR, yet TCRdb's version contains in-frame clones alone and is incomplete. The repertoire holds 93,000 or so clones, about nine tenths seen once, with under 50% in the top ten. Sequencing used peripheral blood, obtained on day 0 of AZD1222 vaccination. Receptor source: an adult in good health.

The chain employs TRBV5-1 and TRBJ2-6; 8 nucleotides align to TRBD1. J was trimmed by 2 bases and V by 4 bases; bases with no gene match: 5. Germline V lookup: CDR1 SGHRS, CDR2 YFSETQ. The CDR3 is 16 amino acids. The CDR3 here is CASSRDRGPGANVLTF. Here the CDR3 DNA reads TGCGCCAGCAGCCGCGACAGGGGACCTGGGGCCAACGTCCTGACTTTC.

This clone has a single count. CDR3 residues: CASSDSGGGQPQHF. The CDR3 DNA reads as TGTGCCAGCAGTGACTCTGGGGGAGGTCAGCCCCAGCATTTT. V and J are TRBV6-4 and TRBJ1-5; perhaps TRBD1 as D (5 bases). V lost 0 bases, J lost 6 bases, and 9 bases lay in between. This CDR3 is 14 amino acids long. Germline CDR1 MRHNA, CDR2 SNTAGT.

This clone was picked up a small number of times. This rearrangement joins TRBV19 to TRBJ1-5, with D possibly TRBD1 on 5 matching bases. Trimming stripped 5 bases from V and 1 base from J, with 9 bases between. Germline CDR1 and CDR2: LNHDA and SQIVND (reference sequence). This CDR3 spans 14 amino acids. The CDR3 DNA is TGTGCCAGTAGTCCCAGGGAAAGCAATCAGCCCCAGCATTTT. It translates to CASSPRESNQPQHF.

V is TRBV30 and J is TRBJ2-7; D gene uncertain. CDR3 length: 10 amino acids. V was clipped by 5 bases and J by 4 bases, with 6 bases between them. Germline loops: CDR1 GTSNPN, CDR2 SVGIG (reference sequence). As DNA, the CDR3 is TGTGCCTGGGGCCAGTACGAGCAGTACTTC. Translation gives CAWGQYEQYF.

This chain connects TRBV7-2 to TRBJ2-1; D may match TRBD1 or TRBD2 (6 bases each). Germline lookup yields CDR1 SGHTA and CDR2 FQGNSA. The germline V and J ends were trimmed by 2 bases and 9 bases, with 17 bases remaining between them. This CDR3 is built from 15 residues. As DNA, the CDR3 is TGTGCCAGCAGCTTAAATAGGCTGGGGGGCACTGAGCAGTTCTTC. This encodes CASSLNRLGGTEQFF.

The chain uses TRBV30 and TRBJ1-5, with no clear D. Germline V gene lookup returns CDR1 GTSNPN and CDR2 SVGIG (reference sequence). The CDR3 runs to 14 residues. Trimming removed 3 bases from V and 3 bases from J, with 12 bases in between. This CDR3 reads CAWSPVSFNQPQHF. The CDR3, as DNA: TGTGCCTGGAGCCCGGTCAGCTTCAATCAGCCCCAGCATTTT.

The V gene is TRBV6-5, the J gene TRBJ2-7; TRBD1 matches 9 bases. The CDR3 is 16 residues long. V was clipped by 0 bases and J by 4 bases; unmatched bases: 7. Germline V gives CDR1 MNHEY, CDR2 SVGAGI. The CDR3 DNA follows: TGTGCCAGCAGTTACTCATTAGGGACAGGGACTTACGAGCAGTACTTC. Translation gives CASSYSLGTGTYEQYF.

This chain connects TRBV7-9 to TRBJ2-7; D unresolved. This CDR3 region has 14 residues. Germline V gene data show CDR1 as SEHNR and CDR2 as FQNEAQ (reference sequence). The V and J ends lost 5 bases and 2 bases respectively, with 13 bases between them. CDR3 in DNA: TGTGCCAGCAGCCCTCAAGGCCGGGCCTACGAGCAGTACTTC. Protein: CASSPQGRAYEQYF.

The chain combines TRBV30 with TRBJ2-7, with 7 bases fitting TRBD2. The CDR3 totals 14 residues. Trimming took 3 bases from V and 2 from J; bases not matched to a gene: 7. Germline V gene lookup returns CDR1 GTSNPN and CDR2 SVGIG (reference sequence). The DNA for the CDR3 is TGTGCCTGGAGGGTCCCTAGCGGCACCTACGAGCAGTACTTC. It translates to CAWRVPSGTYEQYF.

The V gene is TRBV7-8, the J gene TRBJ1-3, with no clear D. The V end was cut by 5 bases, the J end by 3 bases, with 8 bases between. The V gene's germline CDR1 is SGHVS and CDR2 FQNEAQ. There are 13 residues in the CDR3. Here the CDR3 reads CASSRDGGNTIYF. The CDR3 nucleotides read TGTGCCAGCAGCCGAGACGGTGGAAACACCATATATTTT.

This chain connects TRBV7-9 to TRBJ1-2; D is ambiguous. This CDR3 is built from 13 residues. V lost 5 bases and J lost 7, with 14 bases in between. CDR1 SEHNR and CDR2 FQNEAQ come from the germline V gene (reference sequence). This CDR3 reads CASSKISDLGYTF. The CDR3 DNA is TGTGCCAGCAGCAAAATTTCGGACCTTGGCTACACCTTC.

The V gene is TRBV3-1 (or the pseudogene TRBV3-2), the J gene TRBJ2-1; D is undetermined. Germline CDR1 is LGHDT and CDR2 is YNNKEL (reference sequence). The length of the CDR3 is 13 residues. With 4 bases removed from V and 6 bases from J, the gap between germline ends came to 10 bases. CDR3 region: CASSLLQSNEQFF. The CDR3, as DNA: TGTGCCAGCAGCCTCCTCCAGTCCAATGAGCAGTTCTTC.

The rearrangement uses TRBV18 and TRBJ2-3, with 12 bases lining up with TRBD2. Germline assignment: CDR1 KGHSH and CDR2 LQKENI. Unmatched junction bases numbered 4, after V lost 5 bases and J lost 4 bases. The CDR3 runs to 15 residues. The CDR3 is CASSRLAGVADTQYF. CDR3 sequence (DNA): TGTGCCAGCTCAAGACTAGCGGGAGTGGCAGATACGCAGTATTTT.

DNA of the CDR3: TGTGCCAGCAGCTTTGACTTCACAGATACGCAGTATTTT. It encodes CASSFDFTDTQYF. This rearrangement joins TRBV11-2 to TRBJ2-3; D gene unclear. The CDR3 sequence is 13 residues long. The V end lost 3 bases, the J end lost 2 bases, and 6 bases lay between the germline ends. Germline CDR1 SGHAT, CDR2 FQNNGV.

The chain employs TRBV6-6 and TRBJ2-3, with D possibly matching TRBD2 (6 bases). CDR1 is MNHNY and CDR2 is SVGAGI in the germline V gene (reference sequence). Deletions cut 5 bases from V and 0 bases from J, with 18 bases between. This CDR3 is built from 17 residues. The CDR3 region has the DNA TGTGCCAGCAGTCCCCCGGAGGGCTCGGGAAGCACAGATACGCAGTATTTT. Translation gives CASSPPEGSGSTDTQYF.

The chain carries TRBV9 and TRBJ1-4, with no clear D. The CDR3 runs to 15 residues. The germline CDR1 and CDR2 sequences are SGDLS and YYNGEE. The V end was cut by 0 bases, the J end by 5 bases, with 11 bases between. In DNA, the CDR3 is TGTGCCAGCAGCGTAGGACCGGCAGAAAATGAAAAACTGTTTTTT. It encodes CASSVGPAENEKLFF. Full variable domain (rest looked up from reference TRBV9 and TRBJ1-4): DSGVTQTPKHLITATGQRVTLRCSPRSGDLSVYWYQQSLDQGLQFLIQYYNGEERAKGNILERFSAQQFPDLHSELNLSSLELGDSALYFCASSVGPAENEKLFFGSGTQLSVL.

This clone was observed a single time. This rearrangement joins TRBV28 to TRBJ1-6; tentatively, D is TRBD1 (5 bases). V was shortened by 8 bases and J by 7 bases, with 12 bases between the two germline ends. Germline V gives CDR1 MDHEN, CDR2 SYDVKM. The CDR3 length is 13 residues. DNA of the CDR3: TGTGCCAGCCGTCTTTGGGGGAATTCACCCCTCCACTTT. Protein product: CASRLWGNSPLHF.

The V and J genes are TRBV7-9 and TRBJ2-7; D gene ambiguous. Trimming cost V 3 bases and J 2 bases, with 11 bases left between them. In germline, CDR1 is SEHNR, CDR2 FQNEAQ (reference sequence). The CDR3 is made up of 14 amino acids. The CDR3 coding sequence is TGTGCCAGCAGCTTGGCACACACCACCTACGAGCAGTACTTC. This codes for CASSLAHTTYEQYF.

The chain links TRBV7-8 to TRBJ1-1; 8 bases map to TRBD1. The CDR3 contains 14 residues. Germline CDR1 and CDR2: SGHVS and FQNEAQ. After removal of 6 bases from V and 1 base from J, the junction contained 4 bases not matched to a gene. CDR3 DNA sequence: TGTGCCAGCAGAACCGGGACAGGGAACACTGAAGCTTTCTTT. Protein sequence: CASRTGTGNTEAFF.

The chain joins TRBV4-3 to TRBJ1-5; no clear D. Germline CDR1 reads LGHNA; CDR2 reads YSLEER. The CDR3 runs 14 residues. The V and J ends lost 0 bases and 1 base respectively, with 4 bases between them. CDR3 protein: CASSQDHSNQPQHF. DNA for the CDR3: TGCGCCAGCAGCCAAGATCACAGCAATCAGCCCCAGCATTTT.

The chain uses TRBV28 and TRBJ1-5, with 10 bases identical to TRBD1. V was pared by 5 bases and J by 7 bases, with 11 bases of the junction left unmatched. Germline CDR1 is MDHEN and CDR2 is SYDVKM. The CDR3 is made up of 16 amino acids. DNA for the CDR3: TGTGCCAGCAGTCCCGTGACAGGGGGCGGAGGACAGCCCCAGCATTTT. This translates into CASSPVTGGGGQPQHF.

This chain links TRBV28 with TRBJ1-4; TRBD1 is a possible D gene (6 bases). Germline V CDR1 and CDR2: MDHEN, SYDVKM. The CDR3 consists of 14 residues. Trimming stripped 7 bases from V and 8 bases from J, with 17 bases between. In DNA form, the CDR3 reads TGTGCCAGCAACCGTCCACAGGGAAACGAAAAACTGTTTTTT. It codes for CASNRPQGNEKLFF.

The chain carries TRBV19 and TRBJ2-1; D is unresolved. CDR1 LNHDA and CDR2 SQIVND come from the germline V gene (reference sequence). The CDR3 runs 16 residues. V shed 5 bases and J shed 5 bases, with 19 bases lying between them. The DNA of the CDR3 is TGTGCCAGTAGTTCGCCGGGCCCCTGGTGGAACAATGAGCAGTTCTTC. Its protein is CASSSPGPWWNNEQFF.

V gene TRBV28 combines with J gene TRBJ1-1, with D possibly matching TRBD1 (6 bases). The germline V gene encodes CDR1 MDHEN and CDR2 SYDVKM. Trimming removed 5 bases at V and 4 bases at J, with 17 bases between. The CDR3 totals 15 residues. CDR3 region: CASSLDGTRGTEAFF. The CDR3 region has the DNA TGTGCCAGCAGTCTAGACGGGACACGTGGCACTGAAGCTTTCTTT.

The rearrangement uses TRBV29-1 and TRBJ1-5, with D perhaps TRBD1 (5 bases). Germline V CDR1 and CDR2: SQVTM, ANQGSEA. V was pared by 4 bases and J by 2 bases, with 12 bases between. CDR3 length equals 14 residues. CDR3 in amino acids: CSVGNGGRNQPQHF. DNA of the CDR3: TGCAGCGTTGGAAACGGGGGACGCAATCAGCCCCAGCATTTT.

J is TRBJ1-5 and V is TRBV28, with D perhaps matching TRBD1 (6 bases). Trimming took 3 bases from V and 6 from J, leaving 15 bases between them. The length of the CDR3 is 15 residues. Per germline, CDR1 MDHEN and CDR2 SYDVKM. The CDR3 DNA reads TGTGCCAGCAGTTTCTCGGGGGGCAGGTTTCAGCCCCAGCATTTT. This sequence encodes CASSFSGGRFQPQHF.

In its sample, this clone was seen once. The chain links TRBV28 to TRBJ1-2, with 11 bases identical to TRBD1. The V gene's germline CDR1 is MDHEN and CDR2 SYDVKM. This CDR3 contains 13 residues. With 6 bases clipped from V and 8 bases from J, the junction kept 5 bases outside the gene matches. The CDR3 sequence: CASRPGQGEGYTF. The CDR3 nucleotides are TGTGCCAGCAGACCGGGACAGGGGGAAGGCTACACCTTC.

The chain is built from TRBV6-5 and TRBJ2-7; the match to TRBD2 covers 8 bases. Germline CDR1 MNHEY, CDR2 SVGAGI. Trimming at V came to 0 bases and at J to 3 bases, leaving 4 bases not matched to a gene. CDR3 size: 15 residues. The CDR3 DNA reads as TGTGCCAGCAGTTACTCGAGCGGGAGTAACTACGAGCAGTACTTC. It translates to CASSYSSGSNYEQYF.

The chain has TRBV4-1 and TRBJ2-4; 10 nucleotides align to TRBD2. The CDR3 extends over 18 amino acids. Germline V gives CDR1 MGHRA, CDR2 YSYEKL. V shed 1 base, J shed 3 bases, and the junction held 9 bases outside the gene matches. Here the CDR3 reads CASSQGRASGRGKNIQYF. CDR3 DNA: TGCGCCAGCAGCCAAGGTAGGGCTAGCGGGAGAGGCAAAAACATTCAGTACTTC.

This rearrangement joins TRBV5-1 to TRBJ1-1, with unresolved D. The CDR3 extends over 12 amino acids. Germline loops: CDR1 SGHRS, CDR2 YFSETQ. The V gene lost 1 base and the J gene lost 8 bases, with 9 bases spanning the gap. The CDR3 nucleotides are TGCGCCAGCAGCTTGAATCCCTGGGAAGCTTTCTTT. It translates to CASSLNPWEAFF.

The chain is built from TRBV12-5 and TRBJ2-3; the D is unclear. The CDR3 loop spans 13 amino acids. Germline V gene lookup returns CDR1 LGHNT and CDR2 FRNRAP. The ends were cut back, 1 base at V and 1 base at J, with 3 bases in the middle. The CDR3 sequence is CASGLGGTDTQYF. The CDR3 DNA reads as TGTGCTAGTGGTTTGGGGGGCACAGATACGCAGTATTTT.